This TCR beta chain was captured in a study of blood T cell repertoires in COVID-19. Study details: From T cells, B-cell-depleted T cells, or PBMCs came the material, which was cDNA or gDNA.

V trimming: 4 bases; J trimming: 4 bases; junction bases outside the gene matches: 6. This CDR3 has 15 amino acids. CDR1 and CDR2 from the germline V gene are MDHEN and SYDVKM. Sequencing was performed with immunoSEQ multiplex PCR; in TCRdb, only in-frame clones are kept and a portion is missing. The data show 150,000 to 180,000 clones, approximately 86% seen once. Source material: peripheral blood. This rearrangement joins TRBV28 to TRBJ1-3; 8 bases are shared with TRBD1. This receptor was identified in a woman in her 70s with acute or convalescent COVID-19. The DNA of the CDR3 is TGTGCCAGCAGTTCCCTCGGGACAGGCGGAAACACCATATATTTT. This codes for CASSSLGTGGNTIYF.